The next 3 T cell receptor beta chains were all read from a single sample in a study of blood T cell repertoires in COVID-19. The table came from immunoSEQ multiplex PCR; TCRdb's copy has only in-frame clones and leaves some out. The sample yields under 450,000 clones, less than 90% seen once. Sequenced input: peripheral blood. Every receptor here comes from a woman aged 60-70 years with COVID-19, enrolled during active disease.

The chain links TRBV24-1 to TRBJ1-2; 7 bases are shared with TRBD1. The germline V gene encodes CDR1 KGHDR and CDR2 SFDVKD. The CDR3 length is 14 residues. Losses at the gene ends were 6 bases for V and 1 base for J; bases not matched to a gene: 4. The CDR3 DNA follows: TGTGCCACCAGTCCAGGGGGAGGTAACTATGGCTACACCTTC. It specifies CATSPGGGNYGYTF.

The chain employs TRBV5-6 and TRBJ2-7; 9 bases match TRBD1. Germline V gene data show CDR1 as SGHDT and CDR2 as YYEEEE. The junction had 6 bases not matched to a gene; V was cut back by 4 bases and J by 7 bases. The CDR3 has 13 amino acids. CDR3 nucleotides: TGTGCCAGCAGCAAGGACAGGGGAAAGGAGCAGTACTTC. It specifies CASSKDRGKEQYF.

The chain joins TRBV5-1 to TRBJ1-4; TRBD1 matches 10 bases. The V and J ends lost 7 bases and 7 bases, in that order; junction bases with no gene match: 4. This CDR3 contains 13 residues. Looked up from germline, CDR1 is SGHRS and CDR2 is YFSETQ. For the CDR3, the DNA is TGCGCCAGCTCGGGACAGGGGATTGAAAAACTGTTTTTT. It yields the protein CASSGQGIEKLFF.